This passage covers 9 T cell receptor beta chains from one sample sequenced in a study of blood T cell repertoires in COVID-19. Clones were read by immunoSEQ multiplex PCR, and TCRdb kept only the in-frame ones, dropping some. Among around 360,000 clones listed, approximately 89% were seen once. Sequenced: PBMCs or T cells enriched from blood (not recorded which). The receptors were sampled from a man aged 40-50 years in a cohort exposed to, infected with or recovered from COVID-19 (not recorded which).

The chain is built from TRBV6-1 and TRBJ2-7; 10 nucleotides line up with TRBD2. V lost 2 bases to trimming and J lost 4 bases; unmatched junction nucleotides: 8. CDR3 size: 16 residues. CDR1 is MNHNS, CDR2 SASEGT, per germline. The CDR3 DNA reads as TGTGCCAGCAGTGAAATCCCTAGCGGGAGTTCATACGAGCAGTACTTC. This sequence encodes CASSEIPSGSSYEQYF.

The rearrangement links TRBV7-2 to TRBJ2-1; 7 bases are shared with TRBD2. Germline values: CDR1 SGHTA, CDR2 FQGNSA. The CDR3 is made up of 16 amino acids. V trimming: 1 base; J trimming: 0 bases; junction bases outside the gene matches: 3. CDR3 nucleotide sequence: TGTGCCAGCAGCTTAGTCGGCGGGAGCTCCTACAATGAGCAGTTCTTC. Translating it yields CASSLVGGSSYNEQFF.

The chain recombines TRBV10-3 with TRBJ2-3, with 7 bases fitting TRBD2. The junction had 11 bases not matched to a gene; V was cut back by 6 bases and J by 2 bases. Looked up from germline, CDR1 is ENHRY and CDR2 is SYGVKD. The CDR3 covers 16 residues. The CDR3 coding sequence is TGTGCCATCAGCCTCCACGCGGGGGATCCCACAGATACGCAGTATTTT. Translated: CAISLHAGDPTDTQYF.

The V and J genes are TRBV5-1 and TRBJ2-7, with 7 bases that match TRBD2. Germline CDR1 is SGHRS and CDR2 is YFSETQ. CDR3 length: 14 amino acids. The ends lost 4 bases at V and 2 bases at J; junction bases unmatched: 6. CDR3 nucleotide sequence: TGCGCCAGCAGCATTACTAGCGATGCCTACGAGCAGTACTTC. This gives the protein CASSITSDAYEQYF.

This clone has just one count. A junction boundary mismatches the germline segment, possibly from a read error. The J gene is TRBJ2-6, the V gene TRBV28; D is possibly TRBD2 (6 bases). The CDR3 runs to 13 residues. In germline, CDR1 is MDHEN, CDR2 SYDVKM. For the CDR3, the DNA is TGTGCCAGCAGTTTAGGAGGGGTCAACGTCCTGACTTTC. This sequence encodes CASSLGGVNVLTF.

The chain is built from TRBV3-1 (or the pseudogene TRBV3-2) and TRBJ2-7; 8 bases are a match to TRBD2. With V trimmed by 0 bases and J by 5 bases, 6 bases remained unmatched. The CDR3 totals 15 residues. Germline V lookup: CDR1 LGHDT, CDR2 YNNKEL (reference sequence). The CDR3 protein is CASSQEIAGTDEQYF. The CDR3 region has the DNA TGTGCCAGCAGCCAAGAGATAGCGGGAACCGACGAGCAGTACTTC.

Comment on this clone: This CDR3 is also generated by other DNA sequences in the sample. The chain has TRBV18 and TRBJ2-5; unclear D gene. This CDR3 region has 11 residues. Germline V gene lookup returns CDR1 KGHSH and CDR2 LQKENI. V was cut by 6 bases and J by 5 bases, with 7 bases left in between. The CDR3 protein is CASSPQETQYF. The DNA of the CDR3 is TGTGCCAGCTCGCCCCAGGAGACCCAGTACTTC.

The sample holds a few counts of this clone. The chain joins TRBV10-1 to TRBJ2-7; D is uncertain. The germline CDR1 and CDR2 sequences are WNHNN and SYGVQD (reference sequence). V lost 3 bases and J 6 bases, leaving 12 bases between the germline ends. This CDR3 is built from 13 residues. The CDR3: CASSDSPSLEQYF. CDR3 DNA sequence: TGCGCCAGCAGTGATAGCCCTAGTCTCGAGCAGTACTTC.

The CDR3 here is CASSAGRDDPDTQYF. The CDR3 nucleotides are TGCGCCAGCAGTGCGGGGAGAGATGACCCAGATACGCAGTATTTT. The chain recombines TRBV10-1 with TRBJ2-3; the D gene is possibly TRBD2 (5 bases). V lost 4 bases to trimming and J lost 4 bases, with 15 bases between them. The V gene's germline CDR1 is WNHNN and CDR2 SYGVQD (reference sequence). CDR3 size: 15 residues.